This T cell receptor (beta chain) appears in the sequencing data of a study of T cells and Merkel cell carcinoma outcomes. CDR3 length: 13 amino acids. V was cut by 3 bases and J by 6 bases, with 11 bases left in between. Germline CDR1 reads SGHNT; CDR2 reads YYREEE (reference sequence). The data were produced by immunoSEQ multiplex PCR, yet TCRdb's version contains in-frame clones alone and is incomplete. The sample has approximately 6,400 clones; about 69% are singletons. This clonotype was sampled from a human donor with Merkel cell carcinoma. Some clones in this sample may be carry-over from other donors' samples. The V call is TRBV5-4, the J call TRBJ2-3; TRBD2 might be the D (6 bases). Sequencing was carried out using tumor tissue from Merkel cell carcinoma. The CDR3 here is CASSSTSTDTQYF. CDR3 coding DNA: TGTGCCAGCAGCTCGACTAGTACGGATACGCAGTATTTT.